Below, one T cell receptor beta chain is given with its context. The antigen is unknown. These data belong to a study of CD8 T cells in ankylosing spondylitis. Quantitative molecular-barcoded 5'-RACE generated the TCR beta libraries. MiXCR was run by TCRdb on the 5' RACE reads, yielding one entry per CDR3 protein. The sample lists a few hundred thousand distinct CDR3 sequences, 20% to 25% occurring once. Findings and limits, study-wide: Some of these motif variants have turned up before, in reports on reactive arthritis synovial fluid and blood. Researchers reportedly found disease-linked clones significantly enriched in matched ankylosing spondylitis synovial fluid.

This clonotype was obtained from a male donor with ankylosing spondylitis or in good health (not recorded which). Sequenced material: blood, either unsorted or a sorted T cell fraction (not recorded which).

The CDR3 sequence: CASSQVTGDNSPLHF. Written as DNA, the CDR3 is TGTGCCAGCAGCCAAGTAACAGGGGACAATTCACCCCTCCACTTT. The V and J genes are TRBV5-5 and TRBJ1-6, with 7 bases that match TRBD1. CDR3 length: 15 residues. Germline lookup yields CDR1 SGHKS and CDR2 YYEKEE (reference sequence). The V gene end was trimmed by 4 bases and the J gene end by 7 bases; junction bases not matched to a gene: 8.